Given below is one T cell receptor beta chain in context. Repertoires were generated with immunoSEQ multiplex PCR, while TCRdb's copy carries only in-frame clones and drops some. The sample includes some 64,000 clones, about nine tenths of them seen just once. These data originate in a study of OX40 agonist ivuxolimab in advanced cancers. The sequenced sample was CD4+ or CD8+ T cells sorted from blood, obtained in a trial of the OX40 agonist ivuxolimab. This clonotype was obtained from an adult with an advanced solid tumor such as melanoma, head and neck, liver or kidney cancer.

DNA of the CDR3: TGTGCCTGGAGTGCGACTAGCGGCTCCCGCTTCGCCTACATCTACAATGAGCAGTTCTTC. It yields the protein CAWSATSGSRFAYIYNEQFF. The chain employs TRBV30 and TRBJ2-1; 9 positions agree with TRBD2. V lost 1 base, J lost 3 bases, and 19 bases stayed unmatched. The CDR3 has 20 residues. CDR1 GTSNPN and CDR2 SVGIG come from the germline V gene (reference sequence).